This T cell receptor beta chain was documented in a study of PD-L1 blockade in urothelial cancer. Time point given: pretreatment peripheral blood. The CDR3 covers 15 residues. Germline loops: CDR1 SNHLY, CDR2 FYNNEI. V gave up 4 bases and J gave up 2 bases; unmatched junction bases: 4. Each PCR had synthetic TCR analog templates added to it as a spike-in. The assay was immunoSEQ multiplex PCR, and TCRdb's table has in-frame clones only and misses some. Here the sample spans approximately 52,000 clones, around 74% being singletons. The clonotype comes from a man aged 70 or older with urothelial cancer. The genes are TRBV2 and TRBJ2-1; 8 positions agree with TRBD2. Material: PBMCs, obtained around atezolizumab (anti-PD-L1) treatment. CDR3 sequence: CASSGAGRAYNEQFF. In nucleotides, the CDR3 is TGTGCCAGCAGTGGGGCCGGGAGGGCCTACAATGAGCAGTTCTTC.